This TCR beta chain originates from a study of blood T cell repertoires in COVID-19. CDR1 is MNHEY, CDR2 SVGAGI, per germline. The CDR3 length is 15 residues. Trimming took 4 bases from V and 3 from J; bases not matched to a gene: 4. Sequenced by immunoSEQ multiplex PCR; TCRdb stores in-frame clones only, minus some. This sample has about 220,000 clones, with roughly 88% found just once. This chain connects TRBV6-5 to TRBJ2-2, with 8 bases matching TRBD1. This sequence was found in a woman aged 45-59 years with acute COVID-19. The source material was PBMCs or T cells enriched from blood (not recorded which). This CDR3 reads CASSSYRGDTGELFF. The DNA of the CDR3 is TGTGCCAGCAGTTCCTACAGGGGGGACACCGGGGAGCTGTTTTTT.